This record covers a single T cell receptor beta chain. Antigen unknown. All of the isolated RNA was reverse transcribed, so expressed TCRB transcripts were sequenced. Profiled with immunoSEQ multiplex PCR; TCRdb holds only in-frame clones, not every one. The sample shows roughly 300,000 clones, less than 15% of them seen only once. This specimen comes from a study of beta chain features in type 1 diabetes. Study-level background: Examination covered 107,917,701 sorted cells spanning all samples. Findings of the study overall: Fewer junction insertions and more nucleotide deletions appeared in type 1 diabetes patients. Here, the possible influence of HLA type (on TCRB rearrangement) remained unresolved.

CD45RO/CCR7/CD25/CD127/CD95/CD27 separated CD4+ naive, central memory, regulatory and stem cell-like memory cells by sorting. Input material: central memory CD4+ T cells from blood. The TCR originated in a man under 40 in good health.

The CDR3 nucleotides are TGTGCCAGCCTTAACGCGGCCAGTCCTACCCGGCACTTT. As protein: CASLNAASPTRHF. The chain uses TRBV2 and TRBJ1-6, with no clear D. CDR1 is SNHLY, CDR2 FYNNEI, per germline. The V and J ends lost 8 bases and 19 bases respectively, with 24 bases between them. The CDR3 contains 13 residues.